This section outlines one TCR beta chain sequence together with its context. Its antigen is still unknown. The CDR3 consists of 16 residues. The trim removed 2 bases at V and 3 bases at J, leaving 9 bases unmatched. Per the germline V gene, CDR1 is SGHRS and CDR2 is YFSETQ. This entry comes from a study of cytomegalovirus exposure and HLA in healthy donors. Study conclusions and caveats: Cytomegalovirus-associated TCR beta chains were listed, numbering over 150.

Here immunoSEQ multiplex PCR was the method, and the copy in TCRdb shows in-frame clones only, minus some. Of 200,000 to 250,000 clones listed, approximately 87% are singletons. The TCR sequence derives from a young woman in good health and CMV-seronegative. The sequenced material came from PBMCs. V usage is TRBV5-1 and J usage is TRBJ2-3, with 7 bases that match TRBD1. CDR3 amino acids: CASSFPSGTVTDTQYF. The CDR3 DNA follows: TGCGCCAGCAGCTTCCCTTCCGGGACAGTGACAGATACGCAGTATTTT.